This T cell receptor (beta chain) appears in the sequencing data of a study of blood T cell repertoires in COVID-19. Looking at the study overall: PBMCs, B-cell-depleted T cells, or T cells were the source of the cDNA or gDNA that made up the material.

CDR1 SGHNT and CDR2 YENEEA come from the germline V gene. V gave up 3 bases and J gave up 6 bases; unmatched junction bases: 1. CDR3 length: 14 amino acids. Seattle's cohort entered during active infection and was followed longitudinally. Data came from immunoSEQ multiplex PCR; TCRdb stores just in-frame clones and leaves some out. The sample yields under 450,000 clones, roughly 90% seen once. V and J are TRBV11-3 and TRBJ2-2, with 10 bases aligning to TRBD2. The TCR comes from a woman in her thirties or forties with COVID-19, enrolled during active disease. The sequenced sample consisted of peripheral blood. CDR3 region: CASSLLAGAGELFF. The CDR3 DNA reads as TGTGCCAGCAGCTTGCTAGCGGGAGCCGGGGAGCTGTTTTTT.